This T cell receptor (beta chain) derives from a study of shared clonotypes between healthy human individuals (dated by TCRdb to about 2020). Study-wide context: The cohort included a few men and two women between 18 and 49 years of age. Each donor's leukapheresis produced roughly between roughly 0.9 and 9 billion PBMCs. The study deeply sequenced blood TCR repertoires of five healthy adults to estimate repertoire size and the extent of clonotype sharing between individuals. To increase sequencing depth and limit assay-specific biases, TCR repertoire library preparation and sequencing were carried out by different laboratories using diverse techniques. For each donor, CD4 naive and CD4 memory were each given three plates, CD8 naive was given two plates, and CD8 memory was given one plate. The investigation overall reported the following: Incomplete sequencing was indicated by rarefaction of sorted-subset datasets, despite the large sequencing depth. The genetic and exposure-history diversity represented was limited by the small number of donors. Sampling was limited to blood, and TCR repertoires in tissue likely differ from TCR repertoires in blood. Across four donors, approximately 4.6% of naive CD4, around 3.3% of naive CD8, approximately 2.5% of memory CD4, and roughly 0.4% of memory CD8 clonotypes were shared. Based on pairwise subsampling, the degree of clonotype sharing among donors was expected to be affected by sequencing depth. Higher generation probabilities were observed for clonotypes shared by all four sorted-subset donors than for non-shared clonotypes. Naive subsets generally had larger estimated clonotype richness than memory subsets.

Using the deep immunoSEQ assay, TCR CDR3 regions were amplified from genomic DNA by multiplex PCR. Extracted genomic DNA from each cell subset was distributed evenly across all wells of several immunoSEQ 96-well plates, and each plate was treated as a replicate. For sorted subsets, approximately 190 ng of genomic DNA, equivalent to tens of thousands of T cell genomes, went into each replicate PCR. The purified libraries were quantified using a Qubit 3.0 fluorometer, sized with a Bioanalyzer 2100, and then quantified again using the KAPA Library Quantification kit. Each immunoSEQ 96-well plate was sequenced on its own single-read 150-cycle Illumina NextSeq 550 flow cell. The original pipeline was this. The immunoSEQ output contained only junctional sequences without quality scores, so filtering could not match that applied to full-length reads. To assign V/J genes and CDR3, sequences were annotated using PyIR, a Python wrapper for IgBLAST v1.9, with IMGT germline references. Reads were removed for weak V/J assignments (E-value above 1e-6), missing CDR3, stop codons, out-of-frame junctions, or ambiguous translated residues. V3J clonotypes were defined as sequences sharing an identical inferred V gene, J gene, and CDR3 amino acid sequence. Percentage overlap between repertoires was calculated by dividing the number of shared unique clonotypes by the size of the smaller repertoire. RTK rarefaction, the Chao1 estimator, and Recon v2.1 estimates of unobserved clonotypes were used to assess repertoire richness. Generation probabilities were computed with OLGA for all TCRbeta clonotypes obtained by the gDNA method from several donors. TCRdb provides this immuneACCESS table in a form limited to in-frame rearrangements. Some clones are lacking; in checked studies, under half of them reflect an unresolved V gene, and why the rest are absent is not known. V, J and clone size reflect that table, while D and trimming were determined from the DNA. Counted in this sample were 600,000 or so clones; 98% of them appeared once. Together, the top ten hold approximately 0.3% of the sample.

CDR1 and CDR2, per the germline V gene, are MDHEN and SYDVKM. Trimming at the junction amounts to 3 bases on V and 2 bases on J, and the germline ends lie 8 bases apart. The CDR3 sequence holds 13 residues, the cysteine and phenylalanine included. Only CDR3 DNA is held: 39 bases, read in frame from base 1. CD8 naive samples consisted of CD45RO-negative cells that were positively selected for CCR7, yielding a CD45RA+CCR7+ population without TemRA cells. The donors were healthy, HIV-negative adults who had no recently reported acute infections or vaccinations. Only Caucasian adults living in Nashville, Tennessee, USA were represented among the donors. Blood was collected by leukapheresis, and PBMCs were isolated by Ficoll-Histopaque density gradient centrifugation and then cryopreserved in liquid nitrogen vapor phase. Purity and quantity of every magnetically sorted T cell population were checked by analytical flow cytometry. Each sorted fraction had its genomic DNA isolated and then quantified by UV absorbance on a Nanodrop 2000c.

Concerning this clone: The specificity of this receptor is unknown. No base quality information exists; no much larger clone differs at one position.

The sample taken for sequencing was naive CD8+ T cells sorted from blood. The label giving this sample's cell subset or site can be read as: CD45RA+CCR7+. The receptor was derived from a man aged 25-45 years in good health. In this chain, TRBV28 is recombined with TRBJ2-7; TRBD2 might be the D gene, on 5 matching bases. The sequenced DNA: TGTGCCAGCAGTTTCCGGCGGGCCTACGAGCAGTACTTC. Translated, this gives CASSFRRAYEQYF.